This T cell receptor beta chain comes out of a study of cytomegalovirus exposure and HLA in healthy donors. Study summary: There were around 100 million unique TCR beta sequences, drawn from 150 million to 200 million T cells, in an earlier analysis. General study results and limits: Presence/absence analyses took donor sequencing depth as roughly uniform. TCR beta V- and J-gene trimming was later associated with a missense DCLRE1C variant. TCR beta sequences numbering 15,000 to 20,000 were associated with HLA alleles at 0.05 false discovery rate in a later analysis.

The V gene end was trimmed by 6 bases and the J gene end by 2 bases; junction bases not matched to a gene: 12. The CDR3 runs 16 residues. The germline gives CDR1 MDHEN, CDR2 SYDVKM. Points on this clone: Antigen unknown.

PCR amplification relied on 60 Vbeta primers (plus 13 Jbeta primers). Sequencing used immunoSEQ multiplex PCR; TCRdb keeps in-frame clones, though not all of them. The sample lists over 120,000 clones, approximately 79% occurring once. The V call is TRBV28, the J call TRBJ2-7, with 8 nucleotides matching TRBD2. This sequence was found in a young man in good health and CMV-seropositive. Sequencing was performed on PBMCs. The CDR3, as DNA: TGTGCCAGCAGCAGTCCCGGGACTAGAAAGGCCTACGAGCAGTACTTC. This gives the protein CASSSPGTRKAYEQYF.